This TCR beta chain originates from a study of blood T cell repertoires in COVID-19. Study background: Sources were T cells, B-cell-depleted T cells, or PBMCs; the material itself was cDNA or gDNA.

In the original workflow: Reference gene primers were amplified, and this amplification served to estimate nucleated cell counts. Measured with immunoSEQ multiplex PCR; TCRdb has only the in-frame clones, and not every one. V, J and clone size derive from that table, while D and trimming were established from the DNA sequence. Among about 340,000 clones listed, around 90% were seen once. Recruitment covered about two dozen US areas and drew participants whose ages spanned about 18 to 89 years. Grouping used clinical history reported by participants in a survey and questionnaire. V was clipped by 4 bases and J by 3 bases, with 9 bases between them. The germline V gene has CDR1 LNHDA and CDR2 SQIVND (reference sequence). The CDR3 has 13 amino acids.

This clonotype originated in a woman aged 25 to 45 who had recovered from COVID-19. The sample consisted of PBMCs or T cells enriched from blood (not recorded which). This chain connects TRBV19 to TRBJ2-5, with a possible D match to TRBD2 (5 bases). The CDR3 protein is CASSRGAKETQYF. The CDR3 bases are TGTGCCAGTAGTAGGGGAGCGAAAGAGACCCAGTACTTC. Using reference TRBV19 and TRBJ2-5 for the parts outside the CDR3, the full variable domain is DGGITQSPKYLFRKEGQNVTLSCEQNLNHDAMYWYRQDPGQGLRLIYYSQIVNDFQKGDIAEGYSVSREKKESFPLTVTSAQKNPTAFYLCASSRGAKETQYFGPGTRLLVL.